The rows below give T cell receptor beta chains drawn from one sample of a study of shared clonotypes between healthy human individuals. Method: immunoSEQ multiplex PCR; TCRdb's copy keeps in-frame clones and lacks some. The data hold 760,000 or so clones, with approximately 96% observed a single time. Sequenced: naive CD8+ T cells sorted from blood. These receptors were collected from a man aged 25-45 years in good health. CDR3s include the opening cysteine and the closing phenylalanine or tryptophan. D genes are given only for firm matches. Part of the rows lack a size; the others show once, few, many or a class for expanded clones.

cdr3_length j_call d_call clone_size v_call cdr3_aa cdr3_nt
13 TRBJ2-3 . once TRBV7-3 CASSLDYTDTQYF TGTGCCAGCAGCCTCGATTACACAGATACGCAGTATTTT
14 TRBJ1-1 TRBD1 . TRBV29-1 CSVAGQGGNTEAFF TGCAGCGTTGCGGGACAGGGGGGAAACACTGAAGCTTTCTTT
12 TRBJ2-2 . . TRBV29-1 CSVLGLTGELFF TGCAGCGTTCTTGGGCTCACCGGGGAGCTGTTTTTT
16 TRBJ2-1 TRBD2 . TRBV28 CATRIGTSGTYNEQFF TGTGCCACCCGGATAGGGACTAGCGGGACCTACAATGAGCAGTTCTTC
14 TRBJ2-7 TRBD1 once TRBV27 CASSEGDRFYEQYF TGTGCCAGCAGTGAGGGGGACAGGTTTTACGAGCAGTACTTC
22 TRBJ2-2 . . TRBV29-1 CSAFLPAWTEDSLNLDTGELFF TGCAGCGCGTTTCTACCAGCGTGGACAGAGGACAGCTTAAACCTTGACACCGGGGAGCTGTTTTTT
13 TRBJ2-1 . . TRBV7-9 CASSVGRPFEQFF TGTGCCAGCAGCGTCGGTCGGCCCTTTGAACAGTTCTTC
14 TRBJ2-7 . . TRBV6-1 CAIPGPGFYREQYF TGTGCGATTCCTGGGCCGGGTTTCTATCGCGAGCAGTACTTC
14 TRBJ2-7 TRBD1 . TRBV6-5 CASSSDRANYEQYF TGTGCCAGCAGCTCGGACAGGGCCAACTACGAGCAGTACTTC
14 TRBJ1-1 . . TRBV6-1 CASSERGWNTEAFF TGTGCCAGCAGTGAGCGAGGCTGGAACACTGAAGCTTTCTTT
14 TRBJ2-7 . . TRBV28 CASSLLGTLDEQYF TGTGCCAGCAGTTTATTGGGGACATTGGACGAGCAGTACTTC
16 TRBJ2-1 . . TRBV28 CASSEDSRSSYNEQFF TGTGCCAGCAGTGAGGACTCAAGGAGCTCCTACAATGAGCAGTTCTTC
13 TRBJ1-2 . . TRBV6-5 CASGLQANYGYTF TGTGCCAGCGGATTACAGGCTAACTATGGCTACACCTTC
11 TRBJ1-1 . . TRBV20-1 CSSPRATEAFF TGCAGTAGCCCTCGTGCCACTGAAGCTTTCTTT
14 TRBJ2-4 TRBD1 . TRBV7-9 CASSSRDRVDIQYF TGTGCCAGCAGCTCCCGGGACAGGGTAGACATTCAGTACTTC
12 TRBJ2-7 TRBD1 . TRBV2 CASSERGREQYF TGTGCCAGCAGTGAAAGGGGGCGCGAGCAGTACTTC
14 TRBJ2-1 TRBD2 . TRBV27 CASTSGTTLNEQFF TGTGCCAGCACCTCCGGGACTACACTCAATGAGCAGTTCTTC
15 TRBJ2-1 TRBD2 . TRBV6-5 CASRAGTSGYNEQFF TGTGCCAGCAGGGCCGGGACTAGCGGGTACAATGAGCAGTTCTTC
13 TRBJ2-7 . once TRBV7-9 CASSLERAYEQYF TGTGCCAGCAGCTTAGAGAGAGCCTACGAGCAGTACTTC
16 TRBJ2-7 . once TRBV21-1 CASSGRQVNSVNGQYF TGTGCCAGCAGCGGGCGACAGGTTAATTCCGTCAACGGGCAGTACTTC
19 TRBJ2-3 TRBD2 . TRBV7-8 CASSLAPGLAGGPGDTQYF TGTGCCAGCAGCTTAGCGCCGGGACTAGCGGGAGGGCCTGGAGATACGCAGTATTTT
15 TRBJ2-5 . . TRBV15 CATSSPSGNQETQYF TGTGCCACCAGCAGTCCTTCCGGCAACCAAGAGACCCAGTACTTC
15 TRBJ2-2 TRBD2 few TRBV29-1 CSVVPLTLAGGELFF TGCAGCGTTGTCCCTTTAACGCTAGCGGGAGGGGAGCTGTTTTTT
18 TRBJ2-3 TRBD2 . TRBV7-3 CASSLGTSGRAGADTQYF TGTGCCAGCAGCTTGGGGACTAGCGGGAGGGCCGGAGCAGATACGCAGTATTTT
17 TRBJ2-7 . . TRBV18 CASSPPGGSEATYEQYF TGTGCCAGCTCACCACCGGGGGGCAGCGAGGCAACCTACGAGCAGTACTTC
13 TRBJ2-5 . . TRBV5-4 CASSLDSQETQYF TGTGCCAGCAGCTTGGATTCCCAAGAGACCCAGTACTTC